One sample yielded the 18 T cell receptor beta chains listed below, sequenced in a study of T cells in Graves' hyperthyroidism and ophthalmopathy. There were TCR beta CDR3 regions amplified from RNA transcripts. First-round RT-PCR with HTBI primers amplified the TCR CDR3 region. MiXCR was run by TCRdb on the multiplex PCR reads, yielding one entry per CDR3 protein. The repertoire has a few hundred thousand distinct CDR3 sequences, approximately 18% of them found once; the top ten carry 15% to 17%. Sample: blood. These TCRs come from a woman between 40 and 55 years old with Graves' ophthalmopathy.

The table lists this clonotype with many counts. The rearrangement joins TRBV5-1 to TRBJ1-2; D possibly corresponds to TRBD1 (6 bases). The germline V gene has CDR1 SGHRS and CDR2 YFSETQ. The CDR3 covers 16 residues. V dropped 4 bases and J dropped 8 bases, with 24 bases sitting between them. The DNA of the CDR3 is TGCGCCAGCAGCAACAACCCTCCAATAAAGGACAGCGGCTACACCTTC. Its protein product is CASSNNPPIKDSGYTF.

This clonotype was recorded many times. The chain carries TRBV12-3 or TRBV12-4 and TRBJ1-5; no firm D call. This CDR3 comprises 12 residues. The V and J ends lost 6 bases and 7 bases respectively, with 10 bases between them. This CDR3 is CASRGLLQPQHF. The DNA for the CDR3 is TGTGCCAGCAGGGGTCTATTGCAGCCCCAGCATTTT.

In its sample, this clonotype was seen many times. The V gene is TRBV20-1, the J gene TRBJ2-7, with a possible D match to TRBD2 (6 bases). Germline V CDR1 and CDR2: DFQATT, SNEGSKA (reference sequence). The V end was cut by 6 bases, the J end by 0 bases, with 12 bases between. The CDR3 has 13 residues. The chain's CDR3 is CSARDFSSYEQYF. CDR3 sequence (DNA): TGCAGTGCGCGGGACTTTAGCTCCTACGAGCAGTACTTC.

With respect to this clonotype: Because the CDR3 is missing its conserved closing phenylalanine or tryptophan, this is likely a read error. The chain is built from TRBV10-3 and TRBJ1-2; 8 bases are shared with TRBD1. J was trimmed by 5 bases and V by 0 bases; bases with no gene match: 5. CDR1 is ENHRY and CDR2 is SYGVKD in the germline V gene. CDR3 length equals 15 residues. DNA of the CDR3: TGTGCCATCAGTGAGTCAAGGACAGGGACTTATGGCTACACCCTC. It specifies CAISESRTGTYGYTL.

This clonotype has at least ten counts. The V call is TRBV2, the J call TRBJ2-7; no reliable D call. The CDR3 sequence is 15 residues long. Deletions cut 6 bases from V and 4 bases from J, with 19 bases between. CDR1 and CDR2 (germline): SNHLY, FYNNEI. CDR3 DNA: TGTGCCAGCAGCGACGGTCCTAAGGACGTATACGAGCAGTACTTC. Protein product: CASSDGPKDVYEQYF.

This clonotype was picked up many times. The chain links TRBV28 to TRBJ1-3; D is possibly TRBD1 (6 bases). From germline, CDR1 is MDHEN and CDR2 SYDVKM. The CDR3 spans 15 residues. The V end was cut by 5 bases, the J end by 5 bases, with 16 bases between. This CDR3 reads CASSAPGQGRNTIYF. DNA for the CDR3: TGTGCCAGCAGTGCACCGGGACAAGGGAGAAACACCATATATTTT.

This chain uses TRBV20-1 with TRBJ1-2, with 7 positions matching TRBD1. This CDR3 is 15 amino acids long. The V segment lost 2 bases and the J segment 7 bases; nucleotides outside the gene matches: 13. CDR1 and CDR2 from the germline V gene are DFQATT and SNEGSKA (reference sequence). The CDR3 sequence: CSARPAGRTGFGYTF. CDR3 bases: TGCAGTGCTAGACCCGCTGGCAGGACAGGCTTTGGCTACACCTTC.

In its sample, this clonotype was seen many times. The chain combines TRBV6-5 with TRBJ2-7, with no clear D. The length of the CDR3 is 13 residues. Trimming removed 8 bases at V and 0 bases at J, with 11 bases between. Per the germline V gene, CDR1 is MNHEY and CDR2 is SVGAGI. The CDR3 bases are TGTGCCAGCCAGCAGTCCGGCTCCTACGAGCAGTACTTC. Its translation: CASQQSGSYEQYF.

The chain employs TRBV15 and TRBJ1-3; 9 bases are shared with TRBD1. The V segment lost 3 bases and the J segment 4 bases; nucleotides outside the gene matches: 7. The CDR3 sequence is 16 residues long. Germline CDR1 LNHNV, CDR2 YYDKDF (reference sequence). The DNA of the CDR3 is TGTGCCACCAGCAGCTACGGACAGGGGAGGGGAAACACCATATATTTT. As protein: CATSSYGQGRGNTIYF.

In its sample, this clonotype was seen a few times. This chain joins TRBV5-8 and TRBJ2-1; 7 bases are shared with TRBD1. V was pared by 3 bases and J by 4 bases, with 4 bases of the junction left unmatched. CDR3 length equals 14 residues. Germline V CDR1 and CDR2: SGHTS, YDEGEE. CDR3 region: CASSSGQNYNEQFF. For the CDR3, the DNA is TGTGCCAGCAGCTCGGGACAGAATTACAATGAGCAGTTCTTC.

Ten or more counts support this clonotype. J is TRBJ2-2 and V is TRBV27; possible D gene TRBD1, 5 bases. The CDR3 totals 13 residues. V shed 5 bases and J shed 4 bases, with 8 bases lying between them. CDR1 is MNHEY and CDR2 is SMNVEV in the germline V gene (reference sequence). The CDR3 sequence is CASSARGTGELFF. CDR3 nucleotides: TGTGCCAGCAGTGCTAGGGGCACCGGGGAGCTGTTTTTT.

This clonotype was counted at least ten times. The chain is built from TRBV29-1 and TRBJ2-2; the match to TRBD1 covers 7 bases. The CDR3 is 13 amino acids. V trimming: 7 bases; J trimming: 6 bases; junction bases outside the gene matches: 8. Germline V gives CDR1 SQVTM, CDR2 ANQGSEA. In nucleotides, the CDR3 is TGCAGCGCAAACGACAGGGTTGCCGGGGAGCTGTTTTTT. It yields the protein CSANDRVAGELFF.

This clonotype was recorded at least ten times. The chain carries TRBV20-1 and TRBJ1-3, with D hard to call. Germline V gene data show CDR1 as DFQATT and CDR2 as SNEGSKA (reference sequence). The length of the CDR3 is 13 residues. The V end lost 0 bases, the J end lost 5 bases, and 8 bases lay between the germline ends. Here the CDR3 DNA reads TGCAGTGCTAGAGATCGGGGAAGAAACACCATATATTTT. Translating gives CSARDRGRNTIYF.

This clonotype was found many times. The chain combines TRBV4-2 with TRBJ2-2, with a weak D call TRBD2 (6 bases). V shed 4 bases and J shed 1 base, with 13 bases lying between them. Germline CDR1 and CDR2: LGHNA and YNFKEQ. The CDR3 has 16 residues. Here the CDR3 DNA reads TGTGCCAGCAGCCGCTCGGAGGGCCGGAACACCGGGGAGCTGTTTTTT. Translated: CASSRSEGRNTGELFF.

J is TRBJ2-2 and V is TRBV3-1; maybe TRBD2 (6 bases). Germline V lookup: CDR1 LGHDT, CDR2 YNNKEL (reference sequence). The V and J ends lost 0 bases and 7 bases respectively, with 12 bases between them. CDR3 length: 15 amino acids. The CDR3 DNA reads TGTGCCAGCAGCCAAGATTGGCGGGAAGACGGGGAGCTGTTTTTT. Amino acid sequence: CASSQDWREDGELFF.

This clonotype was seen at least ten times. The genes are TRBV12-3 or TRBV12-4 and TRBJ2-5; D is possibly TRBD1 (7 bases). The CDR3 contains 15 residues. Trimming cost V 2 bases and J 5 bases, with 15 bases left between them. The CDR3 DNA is TGTGCCAGCAGTTTACCGGCAGGGGGGATGGAGACCCAGTACTTC. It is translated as CASSLPAGGMETQYF.

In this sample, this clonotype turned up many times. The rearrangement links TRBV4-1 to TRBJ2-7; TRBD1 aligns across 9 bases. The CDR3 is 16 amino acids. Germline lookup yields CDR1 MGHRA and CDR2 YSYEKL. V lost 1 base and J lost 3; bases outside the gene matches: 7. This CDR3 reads CASSQVSTGGGYEQYF. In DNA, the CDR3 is TGCGCCAGCAGCCAAGTCTCCACAGGGGGCGGCTACGAGCAGTACTTC.

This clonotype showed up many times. CDR3 region: CASDRPSYEQYF. The CDR3 bases are TGTGCCAGCGACAGGCCGTCCTACGAGCAGTACTTC. This chain links TRBV6-5 with TRBJ2-7; D perhaps matches TRBD1 (6 bases). Germline V CDR1 and CDR2: MNHEY, SVGAGI. The V end was cut by 8 bases, the J end by 1 base, with 9 bases between. This CDR3 contains 12 residues.